This T cell receptor (beta chain) was sequenced for a study of human T cells and chemical hapten exposure. The time point: patch test 1, 2 weeks after DPC sensitization. Treatment reported: therapeutic diphenylcyclopropenone sensitization with weekly scalp DPC. TCRdb reprocessed the RACE reads via MiXCR and lists one record per CDR3 protein. The table shows some 200,000 distinct CDR3 sequences, with 20% to 25% occurring only once. The study, taken as a whole, reports: Healthy people's immune response may differ from that of the donors, who had alopecia.

Germline lookup yields CDR1 MNHEY and CDR2 SVGAGI. The CDR3 runs to 13 residues. V was pared by 1 base and J by 5 bases, with 6 bases between. Regarding this clonotype: Its antigen is unknown.

The chain uses TRBV6-5 and TRBJ1-5; D is unresolved. The TCR originated in a woman between 50 and 59 years old with alopecia areata. Some clones in this sample may be carry-over from other donors' samples. The sequenced sample was whole blood, obtained in connection with sensitization to the hapten diphenylcyclopropenone (DPC). CDR3 bases: TGTGCCAGCAGTTACTTGAGGGATCAGCCCCAGCATTTT. Protein sequence: CASSYLRDQPQHF.